Sequencing of this TCR beta chain was carried out in a study of cytomegalovirus exposure and HLA in healthy donors. Primers included in the PCR were 60 Vbeta and 13 Jbeta primers. Sequenced by immunoSEQ multiplex PCR; TCRdb stores in-frame clones only, minus some. The profile shows 100,000 or so clones, 78% of them singletons. Germline V lookup: CDR1 SGHRS, CDR2 YFSETQ. The CDR3 has 13 amino acids. Unmatched junction bases numbered 2, after V lost 2 bases and J lost 5 bases. Sample: PBMCs. The origin of this receptor is a young man in good health and CMV-seronegative. The rearrangement links TRBV5-1 to TRBJ2-5, with 8 bases lining up with TRBD1. CDR3 region: CASSFTGGETQYF. The CDR3 nucleotides are TGCGCCAGCAGCTTCACAGGGGGGGAGACCCAGTACTTC.